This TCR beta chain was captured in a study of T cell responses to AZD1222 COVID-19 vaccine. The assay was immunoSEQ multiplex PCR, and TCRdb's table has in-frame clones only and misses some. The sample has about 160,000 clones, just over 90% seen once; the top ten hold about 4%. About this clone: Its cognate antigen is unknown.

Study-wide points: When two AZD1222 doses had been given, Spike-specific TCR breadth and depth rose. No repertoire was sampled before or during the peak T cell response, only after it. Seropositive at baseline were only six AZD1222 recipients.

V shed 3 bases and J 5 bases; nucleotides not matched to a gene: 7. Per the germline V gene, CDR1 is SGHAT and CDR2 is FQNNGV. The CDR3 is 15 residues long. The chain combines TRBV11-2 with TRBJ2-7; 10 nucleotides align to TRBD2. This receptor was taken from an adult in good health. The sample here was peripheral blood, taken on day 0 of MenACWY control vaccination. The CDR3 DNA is TGTGCCAGCAGCTTGACTCTAGCGGGAGTTAACGAGCAGTACTTC. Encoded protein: CASSLTLAGVNEQYF.